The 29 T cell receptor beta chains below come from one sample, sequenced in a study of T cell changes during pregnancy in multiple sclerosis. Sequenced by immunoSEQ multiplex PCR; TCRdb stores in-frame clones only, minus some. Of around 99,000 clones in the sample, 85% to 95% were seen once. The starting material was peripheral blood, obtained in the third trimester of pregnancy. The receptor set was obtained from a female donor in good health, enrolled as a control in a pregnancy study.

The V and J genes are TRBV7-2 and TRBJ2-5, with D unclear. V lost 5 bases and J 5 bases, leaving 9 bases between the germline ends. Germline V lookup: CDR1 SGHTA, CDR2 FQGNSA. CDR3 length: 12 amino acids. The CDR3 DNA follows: TGTGCCAGCAGCACAACCTTGGAGACCCAGTACTTC. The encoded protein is CASSTTLETQYF.

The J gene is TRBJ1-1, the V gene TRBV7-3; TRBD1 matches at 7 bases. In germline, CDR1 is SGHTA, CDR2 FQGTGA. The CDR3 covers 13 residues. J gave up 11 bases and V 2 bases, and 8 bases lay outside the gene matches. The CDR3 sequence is CASSLSEGAQAFF. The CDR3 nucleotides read TGTGCCAGCAGCTTATCAGAGGGGGCTCAGGCTTTCTTT.

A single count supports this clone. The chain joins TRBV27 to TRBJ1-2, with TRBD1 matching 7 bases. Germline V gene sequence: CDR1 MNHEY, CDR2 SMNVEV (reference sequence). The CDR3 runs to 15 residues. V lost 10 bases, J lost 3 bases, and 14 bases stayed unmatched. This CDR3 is CATLGRQGEYYGYTF. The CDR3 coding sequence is TGTGCCACCCTAGGTAGACAGGGTGAATACTATGGCTACACCTTC.

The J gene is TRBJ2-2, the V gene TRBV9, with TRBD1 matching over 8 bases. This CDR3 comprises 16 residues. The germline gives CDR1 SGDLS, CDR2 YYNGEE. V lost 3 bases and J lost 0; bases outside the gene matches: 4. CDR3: CASSAGQETNTGELFF. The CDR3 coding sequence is TGTGCCAGCAGCGCGGGACAGGAGACGAACACCGGGGAGCTGTTTTTT. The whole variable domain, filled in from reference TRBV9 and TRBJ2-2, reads DSGVTQTPKHLITATGQRVTLRCSPRSGDLSVYWYQQSLDQGLQFLIQYYNGEERAKGNILERFSAQQFPDLHSELNLSSLELGDSALYFCASSAGQETNTGELFFGEGSRLTVL.

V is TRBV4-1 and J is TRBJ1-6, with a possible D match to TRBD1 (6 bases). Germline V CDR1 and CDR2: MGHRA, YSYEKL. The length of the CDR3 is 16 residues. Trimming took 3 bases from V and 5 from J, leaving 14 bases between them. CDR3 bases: TGCGCCAGCAGCCACAGACCGGGACAAGATAATTCACCCCTCCACTTT. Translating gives CASSHRPGQDNSPLHF.

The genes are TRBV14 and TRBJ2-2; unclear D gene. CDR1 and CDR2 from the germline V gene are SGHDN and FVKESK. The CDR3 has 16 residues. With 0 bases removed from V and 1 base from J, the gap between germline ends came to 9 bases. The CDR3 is CASSQELYRNTGELFF. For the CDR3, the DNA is TGTGCCAGCAGCCAAGAGCTATACAGGAACACCGGGGAGCTGTTTTTT.

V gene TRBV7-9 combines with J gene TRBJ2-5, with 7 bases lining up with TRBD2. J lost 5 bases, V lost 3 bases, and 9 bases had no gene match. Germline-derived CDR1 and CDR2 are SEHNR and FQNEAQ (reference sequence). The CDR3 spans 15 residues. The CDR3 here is CASSLSTGGRETQYF. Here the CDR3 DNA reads TGTGCCAGCAGCTTGTCTACGGGGGGAAGGGAGACCCAGTACTTC.

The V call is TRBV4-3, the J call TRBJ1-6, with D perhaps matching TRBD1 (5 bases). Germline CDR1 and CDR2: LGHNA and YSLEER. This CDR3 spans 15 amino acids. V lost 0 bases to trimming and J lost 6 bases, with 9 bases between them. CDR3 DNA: TGCGCCAGCAGCCAAGAGACTGACAGTAATTCACCCCTCCACTTT. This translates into CASSQETDSNSPLHF.

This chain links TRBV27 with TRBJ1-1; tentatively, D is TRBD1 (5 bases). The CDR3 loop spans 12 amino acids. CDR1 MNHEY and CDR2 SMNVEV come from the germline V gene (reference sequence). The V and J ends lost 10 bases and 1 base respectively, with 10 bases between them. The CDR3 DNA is TGTGCCACCGGAACAGGGAACACTGAAGCTTTCTTT. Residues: CATGTGNTEAFF.

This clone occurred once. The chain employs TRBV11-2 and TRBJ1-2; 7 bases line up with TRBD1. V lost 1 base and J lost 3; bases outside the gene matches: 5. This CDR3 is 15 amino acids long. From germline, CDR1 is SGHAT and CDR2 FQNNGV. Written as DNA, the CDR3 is TGTGCCAGCAGCTTAGGGGGAGGACAGGACTATGGCTACACCTTC. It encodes CASSLGGGQDYGYTF.

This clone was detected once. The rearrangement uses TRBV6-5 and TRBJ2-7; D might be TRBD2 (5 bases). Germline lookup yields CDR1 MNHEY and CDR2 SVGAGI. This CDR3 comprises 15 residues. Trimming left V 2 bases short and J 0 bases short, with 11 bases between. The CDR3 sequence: CASSYGGGNSYEQYF. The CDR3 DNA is TGTGCCAGCAGTTACGGTGGAGGCAACTCCTACGAGCAGTACTTC.

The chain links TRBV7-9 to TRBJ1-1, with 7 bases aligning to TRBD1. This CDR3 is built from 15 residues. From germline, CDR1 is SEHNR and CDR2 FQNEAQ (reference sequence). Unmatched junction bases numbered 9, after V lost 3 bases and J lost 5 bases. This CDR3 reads CASSFATGTATEAFF. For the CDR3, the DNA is TGTGCCAGCAGCTTCGCCACCGGGACAGCTACTGAAGCTTTCTTT.

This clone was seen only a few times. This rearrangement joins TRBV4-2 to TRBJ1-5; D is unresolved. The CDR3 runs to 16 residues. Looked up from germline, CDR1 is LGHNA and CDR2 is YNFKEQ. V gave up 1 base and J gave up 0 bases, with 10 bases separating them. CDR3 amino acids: CASSQVGDFSNQPQHF. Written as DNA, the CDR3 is TGTGCCAGCAGCCAAGTTGGCGACTTTAGCAATCAGCCCCAGCATTTT.

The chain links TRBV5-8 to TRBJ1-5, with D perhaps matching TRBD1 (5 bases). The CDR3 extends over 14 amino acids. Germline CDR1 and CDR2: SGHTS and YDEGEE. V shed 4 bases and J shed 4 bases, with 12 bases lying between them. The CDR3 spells CASSLRQLNQPQHF. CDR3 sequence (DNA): TGTGCCAGCAGCCTGAGACAGCTAAATCAGCCCCAGCATTTT. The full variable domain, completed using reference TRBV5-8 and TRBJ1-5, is EAGVTQSPTHLIKTRGQQATLRCSPISGHTSVYWYQQALGLGLQFLLWYDEGEERNRGNFPPRFSGRQFPNYSSELNVNALELEDSALYLCASSLRQLNQPQHFGDGTRLSIL.

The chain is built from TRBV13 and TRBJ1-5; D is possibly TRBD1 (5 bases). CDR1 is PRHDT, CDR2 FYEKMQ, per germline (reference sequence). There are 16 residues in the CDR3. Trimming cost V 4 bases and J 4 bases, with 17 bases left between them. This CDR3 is CASSSAGGSGNQPQHF. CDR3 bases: TGTGCCAGCAGCTCCGCGGGGGGTTCGGGGAATCAGCCCCAGCATTTT.

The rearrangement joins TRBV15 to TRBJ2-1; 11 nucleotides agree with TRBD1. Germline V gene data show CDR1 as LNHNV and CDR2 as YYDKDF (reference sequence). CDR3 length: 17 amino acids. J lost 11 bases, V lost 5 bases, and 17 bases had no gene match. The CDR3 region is CATSAHSGTGGILKQFF. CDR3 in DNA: TGTGCCACCAGCGCCCACTCCGGGACAGGGGGAATATTGAAGCAGTTCTTC.

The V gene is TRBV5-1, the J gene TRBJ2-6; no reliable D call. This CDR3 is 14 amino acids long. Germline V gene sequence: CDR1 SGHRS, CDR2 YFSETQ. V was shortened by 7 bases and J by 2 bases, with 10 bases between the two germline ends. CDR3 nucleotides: TGCGCCAGCTCTAAGAGCACTGGGGCCAACGTCCTGACTTTC. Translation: CASSKSTGANVLTF.

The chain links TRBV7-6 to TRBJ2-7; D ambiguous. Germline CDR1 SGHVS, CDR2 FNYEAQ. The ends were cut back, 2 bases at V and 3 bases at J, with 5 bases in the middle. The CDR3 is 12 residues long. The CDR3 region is CASSLNGYEQYF. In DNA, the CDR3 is TGTGCCAGCAGCTTAAACGGCTACGAGCAGTACTTC.

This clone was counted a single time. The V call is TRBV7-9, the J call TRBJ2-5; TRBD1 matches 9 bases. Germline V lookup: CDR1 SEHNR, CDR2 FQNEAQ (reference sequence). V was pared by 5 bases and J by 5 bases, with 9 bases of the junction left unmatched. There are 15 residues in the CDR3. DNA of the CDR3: TGTGCCAGCAGCCGTACACAGGGGGCTAGGGAGACCCAGTACTTC. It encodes CASSRTQGARETQYF.

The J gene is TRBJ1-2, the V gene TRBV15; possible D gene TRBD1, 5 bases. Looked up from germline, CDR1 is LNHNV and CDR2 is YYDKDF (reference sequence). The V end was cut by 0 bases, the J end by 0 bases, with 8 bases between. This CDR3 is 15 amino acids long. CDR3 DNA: TGTGCCACCAGCAGAGACCTCAGGGCTAACTATGGCTACACCTTC. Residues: CATSRDLRANYGYTF.

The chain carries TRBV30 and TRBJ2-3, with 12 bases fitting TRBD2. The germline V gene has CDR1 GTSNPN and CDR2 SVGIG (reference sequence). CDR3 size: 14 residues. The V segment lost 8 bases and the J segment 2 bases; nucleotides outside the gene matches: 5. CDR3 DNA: TGTGCCGGAACTAGCGGGGGGCCCACAGATACGCAGTATTTT. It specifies CAGTSGGPTDTQYF.

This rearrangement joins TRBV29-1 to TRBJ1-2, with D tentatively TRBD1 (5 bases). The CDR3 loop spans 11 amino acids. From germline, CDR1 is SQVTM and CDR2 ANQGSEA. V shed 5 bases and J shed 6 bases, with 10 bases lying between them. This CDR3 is CSVLGHNGYTF. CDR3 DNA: TGCAGCGTTCTGGGGCATAATGGCTACACCTTC.

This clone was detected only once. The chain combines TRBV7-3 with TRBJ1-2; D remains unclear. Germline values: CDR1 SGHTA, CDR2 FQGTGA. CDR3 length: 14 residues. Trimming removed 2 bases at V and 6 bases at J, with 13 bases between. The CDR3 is CASSLFARSHGYTF. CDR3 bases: TGTGCCAGCAGCTTATTTGCCAGGTCACATGGCTACACCTTC.

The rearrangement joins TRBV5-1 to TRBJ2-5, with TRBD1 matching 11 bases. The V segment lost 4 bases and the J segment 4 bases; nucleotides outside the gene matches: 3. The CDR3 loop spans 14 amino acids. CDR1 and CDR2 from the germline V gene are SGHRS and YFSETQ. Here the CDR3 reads CASSVGTGGETQYF. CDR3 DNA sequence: TGCGCCAGCAGCGTTGGGACAGGGGGAGAGACCCAGTACTTC. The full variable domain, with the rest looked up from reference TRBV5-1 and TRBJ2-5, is KAGVTQTPRYLIKTRGQQVTLSCSPISGHRSVSWYQQTPGQGLQFLFEYFSETQRNKGNFPGRFSGRQFSNSRSEMNVSTLELGDSALYLCASSVGTGGETQYFGPGTRLLVL.

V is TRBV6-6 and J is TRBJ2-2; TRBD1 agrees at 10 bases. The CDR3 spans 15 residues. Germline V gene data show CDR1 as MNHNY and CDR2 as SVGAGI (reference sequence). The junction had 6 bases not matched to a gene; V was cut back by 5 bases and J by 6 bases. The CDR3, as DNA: TGTGCCAGCAGTAGGAGGGACAGGGGCGCCGGGGAGCTGTTTTTT. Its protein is CASSRRDRGAGELFF.

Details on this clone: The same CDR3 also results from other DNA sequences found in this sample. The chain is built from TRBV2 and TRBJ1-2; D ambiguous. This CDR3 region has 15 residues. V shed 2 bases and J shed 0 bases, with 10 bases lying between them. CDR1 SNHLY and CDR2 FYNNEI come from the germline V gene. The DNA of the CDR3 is TGTGCCAGCAGTGAACGGCGGTCGTCTAACTATGGCTACACCTTC. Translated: CASSERRSSNYGYTF.

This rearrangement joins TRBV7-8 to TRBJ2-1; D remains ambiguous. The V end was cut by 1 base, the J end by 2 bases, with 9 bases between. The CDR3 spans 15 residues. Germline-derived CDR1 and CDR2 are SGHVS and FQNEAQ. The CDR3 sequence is CASSLVSLAYNEQFF. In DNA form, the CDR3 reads TGTGCCAGCAGCTTAGTCAGTCTAGCCTACAATGAGCAGTTCTTC.

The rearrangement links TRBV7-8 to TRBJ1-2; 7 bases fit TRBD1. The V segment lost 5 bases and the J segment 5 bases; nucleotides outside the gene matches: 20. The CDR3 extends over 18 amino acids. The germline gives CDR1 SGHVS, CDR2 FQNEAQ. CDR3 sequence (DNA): TGTGCCAGCAGCCCCCTGTGGCAGGGGGTCGCGGATGGGTATGGCTACACCTTC. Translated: CASSPLWQGVADGYGYTF.

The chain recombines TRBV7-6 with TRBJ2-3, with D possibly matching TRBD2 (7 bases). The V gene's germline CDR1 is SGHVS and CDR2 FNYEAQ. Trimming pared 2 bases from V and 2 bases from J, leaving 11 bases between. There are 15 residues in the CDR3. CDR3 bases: TGTGCCAGCAGCTTATTGGCGGGGGCCACAGATACGCAGTATTTT. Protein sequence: CASSLLAGATDTQYF.